The 21 T cell receptor beta chains below were found in one sample sequenced in a study of T cell responses to AZD1222 COVID-19 vaccine (dated by TCRdb to the early 2020s). The method was the immunoSEQ multiplex PCR assay. This is the immuneACCESS table as TCRdb keeps it, with only in-frame sequences that have V and J called. A part of the clones is gone; compared with another copy, unresolved V genes explain less than half, and the rest is unexplained. This sample is represented by about 99,000 clones; about 90% of them were singletons. The ten largest clones capture under 3.5% of the sample. This specimen's time point label, interpreted: baseline before first vaccination. This material consisted of peripheral blood, taken on day 0 of AZD1222 vaccination. All receptors come from an adult in good health.

This sequence joins TRBV5-4 and TRBJ2-1, with 8 bases identical to TRBD2. Germline V CDR1 and CDR2: SGHNT, YYREEE (reference sequence). Germline trimming cut 0 bases from V and 10 bases from J; bases unmatched to any gene: 6. This CDR3 has 14 amino acids. CDR3: CASSLALRGEEQFF. CDR3 DNA: TGTGCCAGCAGCTTGGCGCTGCGGGGGGAAGAGCAGTTCTTC.

The chain combines TRBV4-1 with TRBJ1-5; TRBD1 might be the D (5 bases). This CDR3 contains 15 residues. Germline V lookup: CDR1 MGHRA, CDR2 YSYEKL. V lost 4 bases to trimming and J lost 6 bases, with 16 bases between them. The chain's CDR3 is CASSPGGVSAQPQHF. The DNA for the CDR3 is TGCGCCAGCAGCCCTGGGGGGGTGTCGGCTCAGCCCCAGCATTTT.

V usage is TRBV30 and J usage is TRBJ2-3; TRBD2 agrees at 8 bases. CDR1 is GTSNPN and CDR2 is SVGIG in the germline V gene (reference sequence). The V segment lost 0 bases and the J segment 9 bases; nucleotides outside the gene matches: 5. The CDR3 contains 13 residues. CDR3 nucleotides: TGTGCCTGGAGTGTTGCCGGGACTAGGACGCAGTATTTT. It yields the protein CAWSVAGTRTQYF.

The rearrangement joins TRBV11-2 to TRBJ2-5; D remains unclear. Between the trimmed V and J ends, which lost 3 bases and 2 bases, there was a span of 1 base. The CDR3 runs to 11 residues. Per the germline V gene, CDR1 is SGHAT and CDR2 is FQNNGV. The CDR3 here is CASSLQETQYF. The CDR3 bases are TGTGCCAGCAGCTTGCAAGAGACCCAGTACTTC.

V gene TRBV2 combines with J gene TRBJ1-5; the D is unclear. Trimming took off 6 bases at V and 0 bases at J, with 9 bases between the two ends. The CDR3 sequence is 14 residues long. Germline loops: CDR1 SNHLY, CDR2 FYNNEI. For the CDR3, the DNA is TGTGCCAGCAGCAAAATTGATAGCAATCAGCCCCAGCATTTT. It yields the protein CASSKIDSNQPQHF. Complete variable domain (other parts from reference TRBV2 and TRBJ1-5): EPEVTQTPSHQVTQMGQEVILRCVPISNHLYFYWYRQILGQKVEFLVSFYNNEISEKSEIFDDQFSVERPDGSNFTLKIRSTKLEDSAMYFCASSKIDSNQPQHFGDGTRLSIL.

This clone appeared once. This sequence joins TRBV6-5 and TRBJ1-1; maybe TRBD1 (5 bases). The CDR3 contains 11 residues. The V and J ends lost 2 bases and 10 bases respectively, with 8 bases between them. CDR1 and CDR2 (germline): MNHEY, SVGAGI. The CDR3 spells CASSYGGGAFF. The CDR3 bases are TGTGCCAGCAGTTACGGGGGAGGAGCTTTCTTT.

The chain joins TRBV7-3 to TRBJ2-1; 7 bases map to TRBD2. In germline, CDR1 is SGHTA, CDR2 FQGTGA. CDR3 length: 16 residues. V shed 1 base and J 0 bases; nucleotides not matched to a gene: 3. The DNA for the CDR3 is TGTGCCAGCAGCTTAAGAGCGGGGAGCTCCTACAATGAGCAGTTCTTC. Protein sequence: CASSLRAGSSYNEQFF.

The rearrangement uses TRBV11-1 and TRBJ2-2; D remains unclear. The V end lost 7 bases, the J end lost 6 bases, and 9 bases lay between the germline ends. Germline V gene lookup returns CDR1 SGHAT and CDR2 FQDESV (reference sequence). This CDR3 region has 12 residues. The CDR3 sequence is CASMAASGELFF. In nucleotides, the CDR3 is TGTGCCAGCATGGCCGCCTCCGGGGAGCTGTTTTTT. Combining the CDR3 with reference TRBV11-1 and TRBJ2-2 gives the whole variable domain EAEVAQSPRYKITEKSQAVAFWCDPISGHATLYWYRQILGQGPELLVQFQDESVVDDSQLPKDRFSAERLKGVDSTLKIQPAELGDSAMYLCASMAASGELFFGEGSRLTVL.

V usage is TRBV5-4 and J usage is TRBJ1-5, with 8 bases fitting TRBD1. The length of the CDR3 is 18 residues. CDR1 and CDR2 (germline): SGHNT, YYREEE (reference sequence). V was pared by 5 bases and J by 0 bases, with 13 bases of the junction left unmatched. Written as DNA, the CDR3 is TGTGCCAGCAGGCCCCCCGGGACAGGACGTAGTAGCAATCAGCCCCAGCATTTT. Protein product: CASRPPGTGRSSNQPQHF.

V gene TRBV7-3 combines with J gene TRBJ1-5; D is unresolved. V was cut by 5 bases and J by 6 bases, with 8 bases left in between. This CDR3 spans 12 amino acids. Germline-derived CDR1 and CDR2 are SGHTA and FQGTGA. CDR3 sequence: CASSQLGQPQHF. The DNA for the CDR3 is TGTGCCAGCAGCCAACTGGGTCAGCCCCAGCATTTT.

The rearrangement links TRBV18 to TRBJ2-5; possibly TRBD1 for D (5 bases). V lost 0 bases, J lost 1 base, and 9 bases lay in between. From germline, CDR1 is KGHSH and CDR2 LQKENI. The CDR3 length is 15 residues. DNA of the CDR3: TGTGCCAGCTCACCACCATCAGGGCTCCAAGAGACCCAGTACTTC. Encoded protein: CASSPPSGLQETQYF.

The chain links TRBV6-4 to TRBJ2-1, with TRBD2 matching 7 bases. In germline, CDR1 is MRHNA, CDR2 SNTAGT. Germline trimming cut 5 bases from V and 3 bases from J; bases unmatched to any gene: 13. The CDR3 sequence is 17 residues long. CDR3 amino acids: CASSPKGGEGNYNEQFF. The CDR3 region has the DNA TGTGCCAGCAGTCCCAAGGGCGGGGAGGGCAACTACAATGAGCAGTTCTTC.

This clone was observed a single time. The rearrangement links TRBV3-1 (or the pseudogene TRBV3-2) to TRBJ1-6, with D unresolved. The ends were cut back, 8 bases at V and 0 bases at J, with 11 bases in the middle. The CDR3 runs 15 residues. Germline lookup yields CDR1 LGHDT and CDR2 YNNKEL (reference sequence). The CDR3 reads CASRSGDSYNSPLHF. CDR3 nucleotides: TGTGCCAGCCGTTCTGGTGACTCCTATAATTCACCCCTCCACTTT.

The V gene is TRBV7-8, the J gene TRBJ1-3; TRBD1 matches at 8 bases. With 5 bases clipped from V and 2 bases from J, the junction kept 8 bases outside the gene matches. There are 16 residues in the CDR3. CDR1 is SGHVS, CDR2 FQNEAQ, per germline. The CDR3 here is CASSHLDRETGNTIYF. CDR3 coding DNA: TGTGCCAGCAGCCACCTGGACAGGGAGACTGGAAACACCATATATTTT.

V usage is TRBV7-2 and J usage is TRBJ2-1, with D tentatively TRBD1 (6 bases). CDR1 and CDR2 (germline): SGHTA, FQGNSA. The CDR3 contains 15 residues. With 0 bases removed from V and 3 bases from J, the gap between germline ends came to 9 bases. CDR3 nucleotides: TGTGCCAGCAGCTTAGCGGGGGCCGACTACAATGAGCAGTTCTTC. This sequence encodes CASSLAGADYNEQFF.

J is TRBJ1-1 and V is TRBV3-1 (or the pseudogene TRBV3-2); no reliable D call. The CDR3 runs 13 residues. CDR1 and CDR2 from the germline V gene are LGHDT and YNNKEL (reference sequence). V shed 2 bases and J shed 10 bases, with 14 bases lying between them. CDR3 protein: CASSQSSVLGAFF. The CDR3 DNA reads TGTGCCAGCAGCCAAAGTTCCGTTTTGGGAGCTTTCTTT.

The chain has TRBV5-4 and TRBJ2-3, with 13 bases identical to TRBD2. J gave up 5 bases and V 3 bases, and 3 bases lay outside the gene matches. Germline V gives CDR1 SGHNT, CDR2 YYREEE (reference sequence). CDR3 length equals 15 residues. The CDR3 sequence: CASSSGLAGLDTQYF. In DNA form, the CDR3 reads TGTGCCAGCAGCTCGGGACTAGCGGGATTAGATACGCAGTATTTT. The full variable domain, completed using reference TRBV5-4 and TRBJ2-3, is ETGVTQSPTHLIKTRGQQVTLRCSSQSGHNTVSWYQQALGQGPQFIFQYYREEENGRGNFPPRFSGLQFPNYSSELNVNALELDDSALYLCASSSGLAGLDTQYFGPGTRLTVL.

The J gene is TRBJ1-4, the V gene TRBV6-2 or TRBV6-3; maybe TRBD1 (5 bases). Germline loops: CDR1 MNHEY, CDR2 SVGEGT. V lost 3 bases and J 6 bases, leaving 11 bases between the germline ends. The CDR3 contains 14 residues. The CDR3 DNA follows: TGTGCCAGCAGTTATGTAGGGGCCGATGAAAAACTGTTTTTT. Protein: CASSYVGADEKLFF.

This rearrangement joins TRBV2 to TRBJ2-3; D possibly corresponds to TRBD2 (5 bases). V was trimmed by 4 bases and J by 6 bases, leaving 5 bases between them. This CDR3 is built from 11 residues. Germline lookup yields CDR1 SNHLY and CDR2 FYNNEI. The CDR3 reads CASSAGDTQYF. The CDR3 bases are TGTGCCAGCAGTGCGGGGGATACGCAGTATTTT. Drawing the rest from reference TRBV2 and TRBJ2-3, the complete variable domain is EPEVTQTPSHQVTQMGQEVILRCVPISNHLYFYWYRQILGQKVEFLVSFYNNEISEKSEIFDDQFSVERPDGSNFTLKIRSTKLEDSAMYFCASSAGDTQYFGPGTRLTVL.

The CDR3 DNA reads as TGCAGCGTTGAAGTACTGGCGGATACGCAGTATTTT. Amino acid sequence: CSVEVLADTQYF. V usage is TRBV29-1 and J usage is TRBJ2-3, with D hard to call. Germline CDR1 SQVTM, CDR2 ANQGSEA. The CDR3 sequence is 12 residues long. With 1 base removed from V and 6 bases from J, the gap between germline ends came to 8 bases.

The chain links TRBV25-1 to TRBJ2-5; D unresolved. This CDR3 is 10 amino acids long. V lost 4 bases and J 5 bases, leaving 2 bases between the germline ends. Germline CDR1 is MGHDK and CDR2 is SYGVNS. In nucleotides, the CDR3 is TGTGCCAGCAGTGGGGAGACCCAGTACTTC. The encoded protein is CASSGETQYF.